The 32 T cell receptor beta chains reported below all come from one sample, sequenced in a study of identical twins. From the 5' RACE reads, TCRdb called clonotypes with MiXCR, one entry per CDR3 protein. The sample yields approximately 700,000 distinct CDR3 sequences, roughly 18% seen once. This sample was also put to use in a study of T cells expressing NK-cell markers.

The sample consisted of PBMCs. Receptor source: a woman younger than 30 in good health.

The rearrangement joins TRBV29-1 to TRBJ2-6, with D hard to call. This CDR3 spans 14 amino acids. V shed 6 bases and J shed 0 bases, with 9 bases lying between them. Germline CDR1 is SQVTM and CDR2 is ANQGSEA. CDR3 residues: CSVRTDSGANVLTF. The CDR3 coding sequence is TGCAGCGTGCGGACGGACTCTGGGGCCAACGTCCTGACTTTC. Using reference TRBV29-1 and TRBJ2-6 for the parts outside the CDR3, the full variable domain is SAVISQKPSRDICQRGTSLTIQCQVDSQVTMMFWYRQQPGQSLTLIATANQGSEATYESGFVIDKFPISRPNLTFSTLTVSNMSPEDSSIYLCSVRTDSGANVLTFGAGSRLTVL.

The chain couples TRBV7-2 to TRBJ1-1; D not resolved. CDR3 length equals 11 residues. Germline V gene sequence: CDR1 SGHTA, CDR2 FQGNSA. With 7 bases removed from V and 4 bases from J, the gap between germline ends came to 7 bases. In DNA form, the CDR3 reads TGTGCCAGCAAGGCCGGCACTGAAGCTTTCTTT. This translates into CASKAGTEAFF.

V usage is TRBV27 and J usage is TRBJ2-7, with a tentative D call TRBD1 (7 bases). CDR3 size: 14 residues. The V end lost 7 bases, the J end lost 3 bases, and 16 bases lay between the germline ends. CDR1 is MNHEY and CDR2 is SMNVEV in the germline V gene (reference sequence). The CDR3 spells CASKGGTAFYEQYF. The CDR3 DNA reads as TGTGCCAGCAAAGGAGGGACAGCTTTCTACGAGCAGTACTTC.

Here the CDR3 reads CASSPTGRNEKLFF. The CDR3, as DNA: TGTGCCAGCAGCCCGACAGGACGAAATGAAAAACTGTTTTTT. The chain couples TRBV12-3 or TRBV12-4 to TRBJ1-4; D may be TRBD1 (6 bases). V dropped 6 bases and J dropped 5 bases, with 13 bases sitting between them. This CDR3 region has 14 residues.

The rearrangement uses TRBV7-8 and TRBJ2-2; D might be TRBD2 (5 bases). The V end lost 1 base, the J end lost 4 bases, and 16 bases lay between the germline ends. The CDR3 contains 17 residues. Germline V gene sequence: CDR1 SGHVS, CDR2 FQNEAQ. CDR3 nucleotides: TGTGCCAGCAGCTTAGTTCCTAGCCAATGGGGCACCGGGGAGCTGTTTTTT. Its protein product is CASSLVPSQWGTGELFF.

This clonotype came up a few times. The chain employs TRBV20-1 and TRBJ2-7, with 7 bases fitting TRBD1. CDR1 is DFQATT, CDR2 SNEGSKA, per germline (reference sequence). V dropped 5 bases and J dropped 9; count of bases not matched to a gene: 10. The CDR3 runs 12 residues. The CDR3 spells CSARTGGGVQYF. The CDR3 nucleotides read TGCAGTGCTCGGACAGGCGGAGGAGTGCAGTACTTC.

This clonotype has at least ten counts. This chain connects TRBV12-3 or TRBV12-4 to TRBJ1-5; D gene unclear. The V and J ends lost 2 bases and 5 bases respectively, with 4 bases between them. This CDR3 region has 12 residues. The CDR3: CASSLRYQPQHF. CDR3 coding DNA: TGTGCCAGCAGTTTAAGGTATCAGCCCCAGCATTTT.

This sequence joins TRBV10-2 and TRBJ2-7; D is undetermined. The V gene's germline CDR1 is WSHSY and CDR2 SAAADI. The length of the CDR3 is 13 residues. Trimming removed 4 bases from V and 3 bases from J, with 10 bases in between. CDR3 sequence: CASSVYMGYEQYF. Written as DNA, the CDR3 is TGCGCCAGCAGTGTCTACATGGGCTACGAGCAGTACTTC.

This clonotype was seen a handful of times. The J gene is TRBJ2-1, the V gene TRBV20-1, with D unclear. The CDR3 spans 15 residues. The germline CDR1 and CDR2 sequences are DFQATT and SNEGSKA (reference sequence). Trimming shortened V by 4 bases and J by 0 bases, and 13 bases separated the two germline ends. CDR3 in DNA: TGCAGTGCTAAAGGGCCACTTATCTCCTACAATGAGCAGTTCTTC. It encodes CSAKGPLISYNEQFF.

This clonotype was counted a few times. This chain joins TRBV12-3 or TRBV12-4 and TRBJ2-3; perhaps TRBD2 as D (6 bases). V shed 7 bases and J shed 7 bases, with 15 bases lying between them. This CDR3 has 13 amino acids. DNA of the CDR3: TGTGCCAGCATTCCCCTGGGGGGAAATACGCAGTATTTT. Encoded protein: CASIPLGGNTQYF.

The V call is TRBV14, the J call TRBJ1-1; D unresolved. CDR3 length: 14 residues. V was cut by 4 bases and J by 5 bases, with 14 bases left in between. The germline V gene encodes CDR1 SGHDN and CDR2 FVKESK. CDR3 bases: TGTGCCAGCAGCCGAATCCCCATGGGTACTGAAGCTTTCTTT. This translates into CASSRIPMGTEAFF.

V gene TRBV5-1 combines with J gene TRBJ2-1; TRBD2 matches 7 bases. The CDR3 is 14 amino acids. Germline V gene lookup returns CDR1 SGHRS and CDR2 YFSETQ. V shed 0 bases and J 6 bases; nucleotides not matched to a gene: 3. CDR3 bases: TGCGCCAGCAGCTTGGTGCTAGCGGCCAATGAGCAGTTCTTC. It encodes CASSLVLAANEQFF.

This clonotype was counted at least ten times. The chain joins TRBV5-4 to TRBJ2-3; possibly TRBD2 for D (6 bases). The germline V gene encodes CDR1 SGHNT and CDR2 YYREEE (reference sequence). V was shortened by 3 bases and J by 1 base, with 12 bases between the two germline ends. CDR3 length equals 15 residues. The CDR3 DNA reads as TGTGCCAGCAGCTCCCGGGACTTTCGCACAGATACGCAGTATTTT. Encoded protein: CASSSRDFRTDTQYF. Full variable domain (rest looked up from reference TRBV5-4 and TRBJ2-3): ETGVTQSPTHLIKTRGQQVTLRCSSQSGHNTVSWYQQALGQGPQFIFQYYREEENGRGNFPPRFSGLQFPNYSSELNVNALELDDSALYLCASSSRDFRTDTQYFGPGTRLTVL.

The genes are TRBV28 and TRBJ2-7, with D perhaps TRBD1 (6 bases). The CDR3 sequence is 12 residues long. Germline V CDR1 and CDR2: MDHEN, SYDVKM. Trimming cost V 8 bases and J 4 bases, with 12 bases left between them. In DNA form, the CDR3 reads TGTGCCAGCGGGACATTCTCGTACGAGCAGTACTTC. This translates into CASGTFSYEQYF.

The genes are TRBV20-1 and TRBJ2-2; D is ambiguous. V lost 6 bases and J lost 6, with 8 bases in between. The germline CDR1 and CDR2 sequences are DFQATT and SNEGSKA (reference sequence). This CDR3 contains 11 residues. The CDR3 DNA is TGCAGTGCATCCGGTTCCGGGGAGCTGTTTTTT. It encodes CSASGSGELFF.

The chain has TRBV12-3 or TRBV12-4 and TRBJ1-1; D gene uncertain. Deletions cut 1 base from V and 7 bases from J, with 10 bases between. CDR3 size: 13 residues. CDR3 sequence (DNA): TGTGCCAGCAGTTTAGGGCCGAGCGTTGAAGCTTTCTTT. Protein sequence: CASSLGPSVEAFF.

The chain uses TRBV5-1 and TRBJ2-7, with D perhaps matching TRBD1 or TRBD2 (5 bases each). V lost 2 bases to trimming and J lost 11 bases, with 29 bases between them. The CDR3 contains 17 residues. Germline assignment: CDR1 SGHRS and CDR2 YFSETQ. CDR3 residues: CASSFLASGTDFRKEYF. The CDR3 DNA follows: TGCGCCAGCAGCTTTTTAGCCTCCGGGACCGATTTTAGAAAGGAGTACTTC.

The chain combines TRBV3-1 with TRBJ1-4, with D unresolved. From germline, CDR1 is LGHDT and CDR2 YNNKEL (reference sequence). This CDR3 region has 13 residues. Trimming removed 5 bases from V and 5 bases from J, with 9 bases in between. This CDR3 is CASSLDFNEKLFF. DNA of the CDR3: TGTGCCAGCAGCTTGGACTTCAATGAAAAACTGTTTTTT.

The J gene is TRBJ1-2, the V gene TRBV12-3 or TRBV12-4; 9 positions agree with TRBD1. V was pared by 6 bases and J by 4 bases, with 3 bases of the junction left unmatched. CDR3 length: 13 residues. The CDR3 DNA follows: TGTGCCAGCAGGGGACAGGGCATCTATGGCTACACCTTC. Translating gives CASRGQGIYGYTF.

This clonotype was observed a few times. The J gene is TRBJ2-1, the V gene TRBV10-3, with D unresolved. Germline V gene sequence: CDR1 ENHRY, CDR2 SYGVKD. Trimming removed 7 bases from V and 5 bases from J, with 15 bases in between. This CDR3 is built from 14 residues. The DNA for the CDR3 is TGTGCCATCAAAAATAGGATAACGGACAATGAGCAGTTCTTC. It is translated as CAIKNRITDNEQFF.

This clonotype was recorded a few times. This rearrangement joins TRBV4-1 to TRBJ2-2; D is ambiguous. V was shortened by 1 base and J by 2 bases, with 14 bases between the two germline ends. This CDR3 is built from 17 residues. The germline V gene has CDR1 MGHRA and CDR2 YSYEKL. The CDR3 region has the DNA TGCGCCAGCAGCCAAGGACGGGTTGGGCCAAACACCGGGGAGCTGTTTTTT. As protein: CASSQGRVGPNTGELFF.

The chain uses TRBV7-2 and TRBJ2-7, with 13 nucleotides matching TRBD2. With V trimmed by 3 bases and J by 7 bases, 6 bases remained unmatched. In germline, CDR1 is SGHTA, CDR2 FQGNSA. The CDR3 covers 15 residues. The CDR3, as DNA: TGTGCCAGCAGCTTCACTAGCGGGGGGGCTTGGGAGCAGTACTTC. Residues: CASSFTSGGAWEQYF.

J is TRBJ2-5 and V is TRBV6-1, with 14 positions matching TRBD2. V was clipped by 7 bases and J by 2 bases; unmatched bases: 9. CDR1 is MNHNS, CDR2 SASEGT, per germline. CDR3 size: 17 residues. Written as DNA, the CDR3 is TGTGCCAGCACCAAGGGACTAGCGGGAGTGTGGCAAGAGACCCAGTACTTC. It translates to CASTKGLAGVWQETQYF.

This clonotype appeared a few times. The chain links TRBV20-1 to TRBJ2-3, with 9 bases that match TRBD2. The germline V gene encodes CDR1 DFQATT and CDR2 SNEGSKA (reference sequence). The CDR3 has 16 residues. This CDR3 is CSFPGTSYSYDDTQYF. DNA of the CDR3: TGCAGCTTTCCCGGGACTAGCTATTCGTACGATGATACGCAGTATTTT.

This clonotype was found a few times. CDR3 nucleotide sequence: TGTGCCAGCAGCAGCGGACCCGCCTACAATGAGCAGTTCTTC. It encodes CASSSGPAYNEQFF. The chain joins TRBV11-3 to TRBJ2-1, with a possible D match to TRBD2 (5 bases). V dropped 5 bases and J dropped 2 bases, with 10 bases sitting between them. The CDR3 has 14 residues. Germline CDR1 SGHNT, CDR2 YENEEA.

The J gene is TRBJ2-1, the V gene TRBV12-3 or TRBV12-4, with 10 bases identical to TRBD1. The CDR3 covers 15 residues. Germline trimming cut 6 bases from V and 6 bases from J; bases unmatched to any gene: 8. As DNA, the CDR3 is TGTGCCAGCAGCATCCACGACAGGGGGCGCAATGAGCAGTTCTTC. Its translation is CASSIHDRGRNEQFF.

This sequence joins TRBV7-2 and TRBJ2-7; a weak D match, TRBD1 (6 bases). CDR3 length equals 17 residues. Germline loops: CDR1 SGHTA, CDR2 FQGNSA. The V gene lost 2 bases and the J gene lost 7 bases, with 24 bases spanning the gap. This chain's CDR3 is CASSLIGSGTTRREQYF. In nucleotides, the CDR3 is TGTGCCAGCAGCTTAATCGGGTCCGGGACAACCAGACGAGAGCAGTACTTC.

V is TRBV20-1 and J is TRBJ1-2; D gene unclear. V was trimmed by 2 bases and J by 5 bases, leaving 12 bases between them. CDR3 length: 13 residues. Looked up from germline, CDR1 is DFQATT and CDR2 is SNEGSKA (reference sequence). CDR3 DNA: TGCAGTGCTAGACGGGCGACCGGTTATGGCTACACCTTC. Translated, it gives CSARRATGYGYTF.

This clonotype was recorded a few times. The V and J genes are TRBV20-1 and TRBJ2-1; 12 bases are a match to TRBD2. Trimming removed 3 bases from V and 8 bases from J; junction bases left unmatched: 5. The CDR3 loop spans 14 amino acids. Germline values: CDR1 DFQATT, CDR2 SNEGSKA (reference sequence). CDR3 in DNA: TGCAGTGCTAGGCAGGCTAGCGGGGGGGATGAGCAGTTCTTC. Its translation is CSARQASGGDEQFF.

A few counts support this clonotype. The genes are TRBV5-1 and TRBJ1-1; no clear D gene. Germline values: CDR1 SGHRS, CDR2 YFSETQ. The CDR3 is made up of 14 amino acids. Trimming cost V 3 bases and J 5 bases, with 14 bases left between them. The chain's CDR3 is CASSYGPPVTEAFF. As DNA, the CDR3 is TGCGCCAGCAGCTATGGGCCTCCGGTGACTGAAGCTTTCTTT.

J is TRBJ2-1 and V is TRBV11-2, with 7 bases identical to TRBD1. The CDR3 consists of 14 residues. The germline gives CDR1 SGHAT, CDR2 FQNNGV. Trimming removed 1 base from V and 14 bases from J; junction bases left unmatched: 11. In DNA form, the CDR3 reads TGTGCCAGCAGCTTAGGGGACGCTGGGACAGTAAAGTTCTTC. It codes for CASSLGDAGTVKFF.

V usage is TRBV7-9 and J usage is TRBJ2-7, with a weak D call TRBD1 (6 bases). Trimming stripped 6 bases from V and 3 bases from J, with 18 bases between. Germline CDR1 is SEHNR and CDR2 is FQNEAQ (reference sequence). The CDR3 runs 15 residues. The CDR3 DNA follows: TGTGCCAGCAGTCAAACAGGGATTGGCAGCTACGAGCAGTACTTC. Translating it yields CASSQTGIGSYEQYF.